This entry concerns a single TCR beta chain. The data belong to a study of T cell changes during pregnancy in multiple sclerosis. The method was immunoSEQ multiplex PCR; TCRdb's version includes in-frame clones alone and lacks a portion of them. The data hold over 45,000 clones, with 93% observed a single time. Germline CDR1 reads SEHNR; CDR2 reads FQNEAQ (reference sequence). The CDR3 contains 15 residues. Trimming shortened V by 7 bases and J by 1 base, and 15 bases separated the two germline ends. The chain is built from TRBV7-9 and TRBJ2-3; D unresolved. The source was CD8+ T cells from peripheral blood mononuclear cells, collected in the third trimester of pregnancy. This clonotype was obtained from a female donor with multiple sclerosis, enrolled in a pregnancy study. CDR3 sequence (DNA): TGTGCCAGCACCCTATTGGGCAGAGGCACAGATACGCAGTATTTT. Translated: CASTLLGRGTDTQYF.